The following is a T cell receptor beta chain sequence with its context. The data were produced by immunoSEQ multiplex PCR, yet TCRdb's version contains in-frame clones alone and is incomplete. The sample has about 82,000 clones; 70% to 90% are singletons. Pooling of second doses given at about 4 or about 12 weeks was done. This entry is derived from a study of T cell responses to AZD1222 COVID-19 vaccine. Germline CDR1 SGHNT, CDR2 YENEEA. With 3 bases removed from V and 0 bases from J, the gap between germline ends came to 7 bases. The CDR3 is 14 residues long. This clonotype was sampled from an adult who received the AZD1222 COVID-19 vaccine. The starting material was peripheral blood, obtained 28 days after the second AZD1222 dose. This rearrangement joins TRBV11-3 to TRBJ2-3; no clear D. This CDR3 reads CASSFWGSTDTQYF. For the CDR3, the DNA is TGTGCCAGCAGCTTTTGGGGAAGCACAGATACGCAGTATTTT.